What follows is one T cell receptor beta chain and its context. Its antigen is not known. These data are taken from a study of cytomegalovirus exposure and HLA in healthy donors. About the research overall: HLA-typed donors were the source of roughly 85 million unique TCRs held in an early data release.

The study, taken as a whole, reports: It was reportedly the case that the classifier diagnosed cytomegalovirus status with high specificity and sensitivity. Sequencing artifact likely explains a cluster of highly shared sequence variants.

The study ran its PCR with 60 Vbeta and 13 Jbeta primers. The repertoire was sequenced with immunoSEQ multiplex PCR; TCRdb's copy has only in-frame clones and lacks some. Among around 200,000 clones listed, around 68% were seen once. Germline CDR1 is LNHDA and CDR2 is SQIVND (reference sequence). V was clipped by 5 bases and J by 0 bases, with 11 bases between them. The CDR3 is 15 residues long. Sequences were obtained from PBMCs. This sequence was found in a man aged 40-50 years in good health and CMV-seronegative. This sequence joins TRBV19 and TRBJ2-1; unclear D gene. The CDR3 sequence is CASSSDITSYNEQFF. The DNA of the CDR3 is TGTGCCAGTAGTTCAGATATTACCTCCTACAATGAGCAGTTCTTC.